One sample yielded the 25 T cell receptor beta chains listed below, sequenced in a study of T cells after yellow fever vaccination. TCRdb itself ran the 5' RACE reads through MiXCR, one entry per CDR3 protein. Counted here are 100,000 to 150,000 distinct CDR3 sequences, roughly 15% occurring once; the ten biggest clones make up around 40%. Sequencing was performed on CD8+ T cells sorted from PBMCs, taken 5 days after the yellow fever booster vaccination. Receptors originate from a man aged 18 to 30 who received the YFV17D yellow fever vaccine.

V gene TRBV3-1 combines with J gene TRBJ2-6, with D perhaps matching TRBD1 or TRBD2 (7 bases each). Trimming cost V 4 bases and J 0 bases, with 16 bases left between them. The CDR3 runs 18 residues. CDR1 is LGHDT, CDR2 YNNKEL, per germline (reference sequence). The CDR3 spells CASSRPRGGGSGANVLTF. CDR3 DNA: TGTGCCAGCAGCCGTCCCAGGGGGGGCGGCTCTGGGGCCAACGTCCTGACTTTC.

This clonotype was counted only a few times. The chain carries TRBV23-1 and TRBJ2-1; 15 nucleotides agree with TRBD2. TRBV23-1 falls under the ORF class, with uncertain function. This CDR3 region has 21 residues. V lost 3 bases to trimming and J lost 0 bases; unmatched junction nucleotides: 12. The CDR3 sequence is CASSHLGLAGGPSSSYNEQFF. In DNA, the CDR3 is TGCGCCAGCAGTCACCTGGGACTAGCGGGGGGCCCCTCGAGCTCCTACAATGAGCAGTTCTTC.

The chain recombines TRBV5-5 with TRBJ1-2; TRBD1 agrees at 7 bases. This CDR3 contains 15 residues. The J segment lost 0 bases and the V segment lost 0 bases, leaving 2 bases of the junction unmatched. The germline V gene encodes CDR1 SGHKS and CDR2 YYEKEE (reference sequence). CDR3 loop: CASSLVGTANYGYTF. The CDR3 DNA follows: TGTGCCAGCAGCTTGGTCGGGACAGCTAACTATGGCTACACCTTC.

The sample holds a few counts of this clonotype. The gene calls are TRBV9 and TRBJ2-3, with a tentative D call TRBD1 (6 bases). Trimming cost V 3 bases and J 2 bases, with 16 bases left between them. Germline V gives CDR1 SGDLS, CDR2 YYNGEE. The length of the CDR3 is 16 residues. In DNA form, the CDR3 reads TGTGCCAGCAGCGAGGTCGTCGGACAGTCCACAGATACGCAGTATTTT. Its translation is CASSEVVGQSTDTQYF.

The rearrangement uses TRBV5-6 and TRBJ1-4; 7 positions match TRBD1. The CDR3 length is 14 residues. Germline V gene sequence: CDR1 SGHDT, CDR2 YYEEEE. J lost 8 bases, V lost 2 bases, and 6 bases had no gene match. CDR3 DNA: TGTGCCAGCAGCTTCGGCAGGGGGTACGAAAAACTGTTTTTT. Translation gives CASSFGRGYEKLFF.

This clonotype was seen at least ten times. The rearrangement links TRBV5-4 to TRBJ1-2; TRBD1 is a possible D gene (6 bases). V shed 4 bases and J shed 10 bases, with 11 bases lying between them. The CDR3 consists of 11 residues. CDR1 SGHNT and CDR2 YYREEE come from the germline V gene (reference sequence). The CDR3 is CASSATGYYTF. The CDR3 DNA sequence: TGTGCCAGCAGCGCCACAGGGTACTACACCTTC.

This clonotype has just a few counts. The gene calls are TRBV5-6 and TRBJ2-5; TRBD2 agrees at 9 bases. Germline assignment: CDR1 SGHDT and CDR2 YYEEEE. V was pared by 4 bases and J by 6 bases, with 4 bases of the junction left unmatched. The CDR3 covers 13 residues. The CDR3 is CASSLGLAQTQYF. In DNA form, the CDR3 reads TGTGCCAGCAGCCTGGGACTAGCCCAGACCCAGTACTTC.

This rearrangement joins TRBV5-6 to TRBJ1-5; D remains unclear. The CDR3 is 15 residues long. Germline V gene data show CDR1 as SGHDT and CDR2 as YYEEEE. Trimming took 5 bases from V and 7 from J, leaving 19 bases between them. CDR3 sequence: CASSQRRLGSQPQHF. CDR3 bases: TGTGCCAGCAGTCAGCGCCGGCTCGGGTCCCAGCCCCAGCATTTT.

This clonotype appeared many times. V gene TRBV18 combines with J gene TRBJ2-7; D not resolved. Trimming cost V 2 bases and J 2 bases, with 4 bases left between them. Germline V CDR1 and CDR2: KGHSH, LQKENI. The CDR3 runs 12 residues. As DNA, the CDR3 is TGTGCCAGCTCACCATCCCCCTACGAGCAGTACTTC. Encoded protein: CASSPSPYEQYF.

This clonotype was found a few times. The chain uses TRBV20-1 and TRBJ2-5; D ambiguous. Trimming pared 0 bases from V and 4 bases from J, leaving 15 bases between. Germline V gene sequence: CDR1 DFQATT, CDR2 SNEGSKA (reference sequence). This CDR3 is built from 15 residues. CDR3 sequence (DNA): TGCAGTGCTAGAGATCTCGCAGGCAATAGAGAGACCCAGTACTTC. Residues: CSARDLAGNRETQYF.

This clonotype was seen once. The chain links TRBV6-5 to TRBJ1-2; 9 nucleotides agree with TRBD1. This CDR3 region has 16 residues. Losses at the gene ends were 2 bases for V and 4 bases for J; bases not matched to a gene: 8. CDR1 is MNHEY and CDR2 is SVGAGI in the germline V gene. CDR3 sequence reads: CASSYTGTGTIYGYTF. The DNA of the CDR3 is TGTGCCAGCAGTTACACCGGGACAGGGACCATCTATGGCTACACCTTC.

This clonotype was detected only a few times. The chain links TRBV30 to TRBJ2-2, with D unresolved. CDR3 size: 12 residues. CDR1 is GTSNPN, CDR2 SVGIG, per germline (reference sequence). Deletions cut 8 bases from V and 1 base from J, with 8 bases between. The CDR3 sequence is CALNKNTGELFF. The CDR3 DNA follows: TGTGCCCTAAACAAGAACACCGGGGAGCTGTTTTTT.

The rearrangement joins TRBV7-9 to TRBJ2-1; D not certain. Germline CDR1 is SEHNR and CDR2 is FQNEAQ (reference sequence). This CDR3 has 11 residues. V dropped 1 base and J dropped 15 bases, with 10 bases sitting between them. CDR3 in DNA: TGTGCCAGCAGCTTAGGCAGGCTGGGGTTCTTC. It is translated as CASSLGRLGFF.

J is TRBJ2-1 and V is TRBV10-1; 8 nucleotides line up with TRBD2. CDR1 and CDR2 from the germline V gene are WNHNN and SYGVQD (reference sequence). The CDR3 has 15 amino acids. V lost 2 bases, J lost 2 bases, and 2 bases stayed unmatched. The CDR3 bases are TGCGCCAGCAGTGAGCGGGGGGGCCCCTACAATGAGCAGTTCTTC. The encoded protein is CASSERGGPYNEQFF.

This clonotype showed up just a few times. This rearrangement joins TRBV27 to TRBJ2-7; D ambiguous. Trimming took 4 bases from V and 6 from J, leaving 10 bases between them. The germline V gene has CDR1 MNHEY and CDR2 SMNVEV (reference sequence). The CDR3 is 12 amino acids. CDR3 region: CASSSLSSEQYF. For the CDR3, the DNA is TGTGCCAGCAGTTCCCTTTCGAGCGAGCAGTACTTC.

V is TRBV18 and J is TRBJ2-1, with D uncertain. V was clipped by 0 bases and J by 6 bases, with 6 bases between them. In germline, CDR1 is KGHSH, CDR2 LQKENI. CDR3 length: 13 amino acids. In DNA form, the CDR3 reads TGTGCCAGCTCACCACCGTTTGGCAATGAGCAGTTCTTC. Protein: CASSPPFGNEQFF. Looking up the rest from reference TRBV18 and TRBJ2-1 gives the full variable domain: NAGVMQNPRHLVRRRGQEARLRCSPMKGHSHVYWYRQLPEEGLKFMVYLQKENIIDESGMPKERFSAEFPKEGPSILRIQQVVRGDSAAYFCASSPPFGNEQFFGPGTRLTVL.

This clonotype was detected only a few times. The chain is built from TRBV25-1 and TRBJ2-3, with D unresolved. CDR1 and CDR2 from the germline V gene are MGHDK and SYGVNS. V shed 1 base and J shed 5 bases, with 22 bases lying between them. CDR3 size: 18 residues. The CDR3 here is CASSELKDFSWPKDTQYF. CDR3 bases: TGTGCCAGCAGTGAATTGAAAGACTTCTCGTGGCCTAAAGATACGCAGTATTTT.

This clonotype showed up just a few times. The DNA of the CDR3 is TGCGCCAGCAGCCCCGAGACAGGGGAGAGTGGCTACACCTTC. Residues: CASSPETGESGYTF. The chain combines TRBV4-3 with TRBJ1-2; TRBD1 agrees at 8 bases. Germline V gene data show CDR1 as LGHNA and CDR2 as YSLEER. The ends lost 4 bases at V and 7 bases at J; junction bases unmatched: 8. The CDR3 covers 14 residues.

The chain is built from TRBV19 and TRBJ2-5, with 10 bases matching TRBD1. Germline V gives CDR1 LNHDA, CDR2 SQIVND (reference sequence). J was trimmed by 2 bases and V by 3 bases; bases with no gene match: 3. This CDR3 region has 15 residues. CDR3 protein: CASSMGTGVQETQYF. In DNA, the CDR3 is TGTGCCAGTAGTATGGGGACAGGGGTTCAAGAGACCCAGTACTTC.

The genes are TRBV12-3 or TRBV12-4 and TRBJ2-3; D remains unclear. The length of the CDR3 is 13 residues. Between the trimmed V and J ends, which lost 4 bases and 2 bases, there was a span of 7 bases. CDR3 DNA: TGTGCCAGCAGTTGGACCTACACAGATACGCAGTATTTT. Protein: CASSWTYTDTQYF.

In its sample, this clonotype was seen a few times. The gene calls are TRBV9 and TRBJ2-5, with D perhaps matching TRBD2 (7 bases). Trimming pared 4 bases from V and 9 bases from J, leaving 16 bases between. CDR1 SGDLS and CDR2 YYNGEE come from the germline V gene. This CDR3 has 13 amino acids. The CDR3 loop reads CASSRGARSSQYF. For the CDR3, the DNA is TGTGCCAGCAGCCGGGGGGCCAGAAGCTCCCAGTACTTC.

This clonotype was found a few times. The CDR3 loop is CASSQGTQDRGDEQFF. In DNA, the CDR3 is TGCGCCAGCAGCCAAGGGACTCAGGACAGGGGGGATGAGCAGTTCTTC. The J gene is TRBJ2-1, the V gene TRBV4-1, with 10 bases fitting TRBD1. Germline loops: CDR1 MGHRA, CDR2 YSYEKL. CDR3 length: 16 amino acids. Losses at the gene ends were 1 base for V and 8 bases for J; bases not matched to a gene: 8.

The chain joins TRBV6-1 to TRBJ2-7; TRBD2 might be the D (5 bases). Trimming left V 1 base short and J 0 bases short, with 10 bases between. This CDR3 is built from 15 residues. Germline V gene data show CDR1 as MNHNS and CDR2 as SASEGT. The CDR3 spells CASSEGTVSSYEQYF. Written as DNA, the CDR3 is TGTGCCAGCAGTGAAGGGACTGTGAGCTCCTACGAGCAGTACTTC.

This clonotype was picked up a small number of times. This chain uses TRBV5-4 with TRBJ2-2; D is possibly TRBD1 (5 bases). Between the trimmed V and J ends, which lost 5 bases and 5 bases, there was a span of 7 bases. The CDR3 contains 12 residues. CDR1 and CDR2 (germline): SGHNT, YYREEE (reference sequence). In DNA form, the CDR3 reads TGTGCCAGCAGAGCAGGGACCGGGGAGCTGTTTTTT. It is translated as CASRAGTGELFF.

This clonotype was observed a handful of times. V is TRBV19 and J is TRBJ1-4; D ambiguous. CDR1 LNHDA and CDR2 SQIVND come from the germline V gene (reference sequence). V dropped 9 bases and J dropped 0 bases, with 26 bases sitting between them. The CDR3 runs to 19 residues. This CDR3 reads CASKTARSDLSATNEKLFF. The CDR3 bases are TGTGCCAGCAAAACCGCCCGGTCGGACCTTTCCGCAACTAATGAAAAACTGTTTTTT.